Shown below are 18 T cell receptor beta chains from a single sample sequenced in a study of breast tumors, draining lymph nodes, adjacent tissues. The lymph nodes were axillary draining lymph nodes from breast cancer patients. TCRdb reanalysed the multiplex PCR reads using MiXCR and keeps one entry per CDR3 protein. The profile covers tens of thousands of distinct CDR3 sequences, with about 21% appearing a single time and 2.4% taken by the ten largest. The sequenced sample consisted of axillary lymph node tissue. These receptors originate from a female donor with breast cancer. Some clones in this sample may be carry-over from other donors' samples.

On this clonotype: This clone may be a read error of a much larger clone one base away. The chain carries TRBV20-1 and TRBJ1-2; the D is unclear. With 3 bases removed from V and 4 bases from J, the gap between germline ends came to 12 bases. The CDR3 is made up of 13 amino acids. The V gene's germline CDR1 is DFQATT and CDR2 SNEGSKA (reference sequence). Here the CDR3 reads CSASLGLTYGYTF. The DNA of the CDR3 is TGCAGTGCTAGTTTAGGGCTCACCTATGGCTACACCTTC.

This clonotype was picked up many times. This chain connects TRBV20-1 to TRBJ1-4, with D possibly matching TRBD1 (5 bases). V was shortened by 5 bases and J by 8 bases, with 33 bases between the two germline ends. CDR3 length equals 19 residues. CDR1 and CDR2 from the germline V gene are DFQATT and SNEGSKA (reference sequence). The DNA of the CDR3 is TGCAGTGCTCCGCTTAAAAGGTTCAGGGTTGAACGGGTAGAAGAAAAACTGTTTTTT. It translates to CSAPLKRFRVERVEEKLFF.

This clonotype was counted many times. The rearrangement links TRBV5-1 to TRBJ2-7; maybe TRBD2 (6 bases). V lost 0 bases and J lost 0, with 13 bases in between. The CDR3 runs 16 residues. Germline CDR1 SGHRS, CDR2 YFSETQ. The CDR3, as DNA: TGCGCCAGCAGCTTGGCTCCGGGGGATGGCTCCTACGAGCAGTACTTC. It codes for CASSLAPGDGSYEQYF.

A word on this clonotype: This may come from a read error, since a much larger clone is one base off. The CDR3 DNA reads as TGTGCCAGTAGAGGCTCCCAGGGGGCGTTGGGTCAGCCCCAGCATTTT. Encoded protein: CASRGSQGALGQPQHF. This chain connects TRBV19 to TRBJ1-5; 8 bases match TRBD1. Unmatched junction bases numbered 13, after V lost 6 bases and J lost 6 bases. CDR1 and CDR2 (germline): LNHDA, SQIVND (reference sequence). This CDR3 is built from 16 residues.

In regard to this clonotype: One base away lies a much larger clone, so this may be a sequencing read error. This CDR3 is CSAGLRGYEQYF. CDR3 nucleotide sequence: TGCAGTGCTGGATTGCGGGGGTACGAGCAGTACTTC. This chain uses TRBV20-1 with TRBJ2-7, with TRBD2 matching 7 bases. The germline gives CDR1 DFQATT, CDR2 SNEGSKA (reference sequence). The CDR3 has 12 amino acids. Trimming removed 5 bases from V and 4 bases from J; junction bases left unmatched: 5.

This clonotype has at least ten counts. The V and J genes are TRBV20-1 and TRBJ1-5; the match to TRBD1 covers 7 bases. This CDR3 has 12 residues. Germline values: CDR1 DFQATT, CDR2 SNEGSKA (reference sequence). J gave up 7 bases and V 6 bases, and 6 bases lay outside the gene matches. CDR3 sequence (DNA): TGCAGTGCACGACAGGGCAGACAGCCCCAGCATTTT. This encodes CSARQGRQPQHF.

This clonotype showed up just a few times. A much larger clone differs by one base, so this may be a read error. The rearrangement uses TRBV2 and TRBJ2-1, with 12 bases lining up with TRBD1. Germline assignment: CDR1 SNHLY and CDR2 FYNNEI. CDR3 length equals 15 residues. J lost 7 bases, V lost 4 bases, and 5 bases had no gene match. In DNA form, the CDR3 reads TGTGCCAGCAGTGCCGGGACAGGGGGCTGGAATGAGCAGTTCTTC. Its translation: CASSAGTGGWNEQFF. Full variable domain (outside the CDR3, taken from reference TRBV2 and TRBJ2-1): EPEVTQTPSHQVTQMGQEVILRCVPISNHLYFYWYRQILGQKVEFLVSFYNNEISEKSEIFDDQFSVERPDGSNFTLKIRSTKLEDSAMYFCASSAGTGGWNEQFFGPGTRLTVL.

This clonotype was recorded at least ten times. This CDR3 is CASSQATGIGNEQYF. Written as DNA, the CDR3 is TGCGCCAGCAGCCAAGCGACCGGGATCGGCAACGAGCAGTACTTC. The chain joins TRBV4-3 to TRBJ2-7; tentative D call: TRBD2 (5 bases). Germline V gives CDR1 LGHNA, CDR2 YSLEER. Trimming left V 1 base short and J 5 bases short, with 15 bases between. CDR3 length: 15 residues.

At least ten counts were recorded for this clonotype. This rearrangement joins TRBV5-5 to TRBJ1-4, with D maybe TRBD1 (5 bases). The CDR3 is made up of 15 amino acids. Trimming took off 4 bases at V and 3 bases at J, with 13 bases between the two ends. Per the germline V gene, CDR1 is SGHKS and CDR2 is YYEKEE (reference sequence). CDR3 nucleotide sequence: TGTGCCAGCAGCCAATCAGGGCGGGCTAATGAAAAACTGTTTTTT. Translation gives CASSQSGRANEKLFF.

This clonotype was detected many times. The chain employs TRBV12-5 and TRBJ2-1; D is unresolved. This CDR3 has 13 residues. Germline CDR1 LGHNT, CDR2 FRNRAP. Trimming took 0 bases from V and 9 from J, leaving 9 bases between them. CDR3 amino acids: CASGLVHRTEQFF. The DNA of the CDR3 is TGTGCTAGTGGTTTGGTACATAGGACTGAGCAGTTCTTC.

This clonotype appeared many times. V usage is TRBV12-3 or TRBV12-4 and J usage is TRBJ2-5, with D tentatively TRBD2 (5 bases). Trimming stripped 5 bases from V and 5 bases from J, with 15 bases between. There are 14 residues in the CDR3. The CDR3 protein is CASSPATSRETQYF. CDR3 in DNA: TGTGCCAGCAGTCCCGCAACTAGTAGGGAGACCCAGTACTTC.

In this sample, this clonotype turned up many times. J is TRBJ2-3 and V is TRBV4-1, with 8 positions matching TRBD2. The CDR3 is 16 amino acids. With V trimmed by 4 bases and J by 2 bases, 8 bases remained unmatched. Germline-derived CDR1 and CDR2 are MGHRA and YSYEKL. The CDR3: CASSPHSLAVTDTQYF. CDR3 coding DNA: TGCGCCAGCAGCCCACACTCACTAGCGGTCACAGATACGCAGTATTTT.

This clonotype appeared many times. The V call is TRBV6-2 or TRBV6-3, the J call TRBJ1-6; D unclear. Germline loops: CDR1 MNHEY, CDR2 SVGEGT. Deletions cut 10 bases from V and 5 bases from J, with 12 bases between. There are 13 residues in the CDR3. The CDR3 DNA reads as TGTGCCACCACGACGAGGGATAATTCACCCCTCCACTTT. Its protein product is CATTTRDNSPLHF.

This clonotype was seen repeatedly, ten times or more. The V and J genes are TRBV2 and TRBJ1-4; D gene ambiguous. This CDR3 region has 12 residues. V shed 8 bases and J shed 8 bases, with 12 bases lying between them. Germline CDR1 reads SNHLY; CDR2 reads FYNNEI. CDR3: CASLYNAEKLFF. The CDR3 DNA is TGTGCCAGCCTCTACAACGCGGAAAAACTGTTTTTT.

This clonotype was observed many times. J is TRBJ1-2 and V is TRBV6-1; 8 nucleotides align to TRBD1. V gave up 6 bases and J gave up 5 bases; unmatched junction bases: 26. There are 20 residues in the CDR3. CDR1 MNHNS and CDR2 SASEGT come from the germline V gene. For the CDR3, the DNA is TGTGCCAGCAGGGCCCATAGGGGCGCCTGGGGACAGGCTATGAAATATGGCTACACCTTC. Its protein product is CASRAHRGAWGQAMKYGYTF.

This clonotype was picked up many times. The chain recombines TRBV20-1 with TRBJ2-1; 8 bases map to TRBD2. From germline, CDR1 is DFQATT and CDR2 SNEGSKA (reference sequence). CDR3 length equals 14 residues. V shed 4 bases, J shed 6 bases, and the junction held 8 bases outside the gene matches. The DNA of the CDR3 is TGCAGTGCTAAGGTTTCCGGGAGGGTCAATGAGCAGTTCTTC. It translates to CSAKVSGRVNEQFF.

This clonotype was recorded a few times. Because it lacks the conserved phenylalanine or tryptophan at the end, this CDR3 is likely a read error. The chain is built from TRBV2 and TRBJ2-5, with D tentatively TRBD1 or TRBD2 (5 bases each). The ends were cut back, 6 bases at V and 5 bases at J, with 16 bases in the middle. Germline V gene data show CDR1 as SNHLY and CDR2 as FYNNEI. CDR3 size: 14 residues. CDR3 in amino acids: CASSNMGRGETQYL. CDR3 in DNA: TGTGCCAGCAGCAACATGGGGCGAGGGGAGACCCAGTACCTC.

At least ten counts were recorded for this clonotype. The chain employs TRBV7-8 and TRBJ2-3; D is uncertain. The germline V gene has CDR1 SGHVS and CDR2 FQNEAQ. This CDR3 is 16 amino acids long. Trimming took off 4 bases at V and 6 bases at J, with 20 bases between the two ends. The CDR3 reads CASSSPMSPSTDTQYF. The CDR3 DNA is TGTGCCAGCAGCTCTCCGATGAGCCCTTCTACTGATACGCAGTATTTT.